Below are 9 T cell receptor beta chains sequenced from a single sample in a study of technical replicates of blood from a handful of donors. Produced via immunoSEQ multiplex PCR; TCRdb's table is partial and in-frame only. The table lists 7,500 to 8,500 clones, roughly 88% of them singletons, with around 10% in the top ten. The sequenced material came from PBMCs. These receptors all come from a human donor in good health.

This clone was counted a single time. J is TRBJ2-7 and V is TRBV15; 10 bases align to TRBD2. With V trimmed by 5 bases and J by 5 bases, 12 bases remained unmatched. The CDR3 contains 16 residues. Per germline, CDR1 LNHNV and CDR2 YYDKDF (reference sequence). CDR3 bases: TGTGCCACCAGCGCGGGAAGCGGGAGGGCCCTCAACGAGCAGTACTTC. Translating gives CATSAGSGRALNEQYF.

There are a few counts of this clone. The DNA for the CDR3 is TGCAGCGCCGACGGGGAGGGGGGCGCAGGGAGAGAACAAGCTTTCTTT. It specifies CSADGEGGAGREQAFF. The V and J genes are TRBV29-1 and TRBJ1-1, with D possibly matching TRBD1 (6 bases). Germline CDR1 SQVTM, CDR2 ANQGSEA. The V and J ends lost 7 bases and 9 bases respectively, with 30 bases between them. There are 16 residues in the CDR3.

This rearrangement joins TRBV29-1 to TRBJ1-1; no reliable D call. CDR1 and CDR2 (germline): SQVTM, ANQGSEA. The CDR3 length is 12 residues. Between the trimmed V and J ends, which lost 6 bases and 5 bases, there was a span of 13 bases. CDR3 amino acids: CSVREVGTEAFF. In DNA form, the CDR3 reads TGCAGCGTGAGGGAGGTGGGAACTGAAGCTTTCTTT.

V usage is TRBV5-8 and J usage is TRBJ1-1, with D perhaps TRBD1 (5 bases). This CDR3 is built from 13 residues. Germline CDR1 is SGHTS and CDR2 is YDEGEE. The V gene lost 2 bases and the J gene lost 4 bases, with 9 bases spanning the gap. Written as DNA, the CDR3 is TGTGCCAGCAGCTTCCCCGGGGGCACTGAAGCTTTCTTT. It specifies CASSFPGGTEAFF.

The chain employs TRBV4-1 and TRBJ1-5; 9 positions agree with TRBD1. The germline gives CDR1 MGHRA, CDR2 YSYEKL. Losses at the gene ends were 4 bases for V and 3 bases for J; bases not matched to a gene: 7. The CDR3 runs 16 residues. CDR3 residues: CASSLIGTGINQPQHF. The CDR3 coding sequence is TGCGCCAGCAGCCTAATAGGGACAGGGATCAATCAGCCCCAGCATTTT.

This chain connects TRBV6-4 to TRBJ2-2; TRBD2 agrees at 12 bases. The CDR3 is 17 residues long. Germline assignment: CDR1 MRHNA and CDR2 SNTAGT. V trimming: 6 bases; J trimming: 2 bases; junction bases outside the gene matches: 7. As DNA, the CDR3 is TGTGCCAGCAGCCCAGAGACTAGCGGGAGAAACACCGGGGAGCTGTTTTTT. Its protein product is CASSPETSGRNTGELFF.

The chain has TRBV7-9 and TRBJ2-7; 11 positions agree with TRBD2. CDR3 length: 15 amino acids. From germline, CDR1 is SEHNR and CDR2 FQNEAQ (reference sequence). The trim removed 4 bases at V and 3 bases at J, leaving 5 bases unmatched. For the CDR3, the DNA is TGTGCCAGCAGCTCCACTAGCGGGAGACGCTACGAGCAGTACTTC. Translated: CASSSTSGRRYEQYF. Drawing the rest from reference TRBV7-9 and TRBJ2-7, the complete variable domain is DTGVSQNPRHKITKRGQNVTFRCDPISEHNRLYWYRQTLGQGPEFLTYFQNEAQLEKSRLLSDRFSAERPKGSFSTLEIQRTEQGDSAMYLCASSSTSGRRYEQYFGPGTRLTVT.

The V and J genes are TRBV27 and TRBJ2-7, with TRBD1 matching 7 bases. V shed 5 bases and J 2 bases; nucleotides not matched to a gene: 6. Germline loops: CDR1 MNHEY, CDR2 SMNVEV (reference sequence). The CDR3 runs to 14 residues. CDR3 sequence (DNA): TGTGCCAGCAGTGGAATTGGACAGGCCTACGAGCAGTACTTC. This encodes CASSGIGQAYEQYF.

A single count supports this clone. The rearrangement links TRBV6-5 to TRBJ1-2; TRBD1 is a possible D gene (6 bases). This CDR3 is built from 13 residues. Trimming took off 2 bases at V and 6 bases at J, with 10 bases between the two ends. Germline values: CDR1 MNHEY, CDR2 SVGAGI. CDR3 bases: TGTGCCAGCAGTTACCTTAACAGGGATGGCTACACCTTC. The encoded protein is CASSYLNRDGYTF.